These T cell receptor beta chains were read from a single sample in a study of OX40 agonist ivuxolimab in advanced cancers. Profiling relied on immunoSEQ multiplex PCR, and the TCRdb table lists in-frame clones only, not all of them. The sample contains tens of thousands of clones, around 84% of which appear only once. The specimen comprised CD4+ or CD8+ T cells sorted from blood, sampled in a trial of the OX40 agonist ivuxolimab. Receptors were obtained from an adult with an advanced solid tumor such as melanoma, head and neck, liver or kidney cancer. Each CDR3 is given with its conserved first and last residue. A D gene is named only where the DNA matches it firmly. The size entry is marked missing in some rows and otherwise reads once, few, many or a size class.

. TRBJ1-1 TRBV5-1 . TGCGCCAGCACACAGTGGCCTCAATCCGGCGCTGAAGCTTTCTTT CASTQWPQSGAEAFF
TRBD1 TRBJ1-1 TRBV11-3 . TGTGCCAGCAGCTTAGATCAGGGCAGGGGGCGGACTGAAGCTTTCTTT CASSLDQGRGRTEAFF
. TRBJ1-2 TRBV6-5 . TGTGCCAGCAGTTACGAGAAGCCTTCGCGAGGTGGCTACACCTTC CASSYEKPSRGGYTF
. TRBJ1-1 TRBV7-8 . TGTGCCAGCAGCTCACAGGGAGGCGGGAACACTGAAGCTTTCTTT CASSSQGGGNTEAFF
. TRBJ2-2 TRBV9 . TGTGCCAGCAGCGTAGTCCAGAACACCGGGGAGCTGTTTTTT CASSVVQNTGELFF
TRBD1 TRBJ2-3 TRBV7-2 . TGTGCCAGCAGCGACAGGGGGCATAAAGATACGCAGTATTTT CASSDRGHKDTQYF
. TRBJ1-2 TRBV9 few TGTGCCAGCAGCGTAGAGGCAGCCTCGTCCTATGGCTACACCTTC CASSVEAASSYGYTF
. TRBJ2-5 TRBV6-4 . TGTGCCAGCAGTGGCCTAACGACAGATACCCAAGAGACCCAGTACTTC CASSGLTTDTQETQYF
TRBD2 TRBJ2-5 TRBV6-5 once TGTGCCAGCAGCCTAAGCGGGAGAAAGGAAGAGACCCAGTACTTC CASSLSGRKEETQYF
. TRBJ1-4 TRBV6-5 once TGTGCCAGCCTACGGCGCTCCGGGGCTAATGAAAAACTGTTTTTT CASLRRSGANEKLFF
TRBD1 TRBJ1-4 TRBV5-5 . TGTGCCAGCAGCTTGGAGGGGGCCGGAAAACTGTTTTTT CASSLEGAGKLFF